This TCR beta chain was identified during a study of T-cell memory formation after mild COVID-19. TCRdb analysed the 5' RACE reads with MiXCR anew, one entry per CDR3 protein. This table has about 360,000 distinct CDR3 sequences, 14% appearing once. Germline-derived CDR1 and CDR2 are MDHEN and SYDVKM. The CDR3 is 12 amino acids. Trimming shortened V by 2 bases and J by 4 bases, and 5 bases separated the two germline ends. Source material: PBMCs or a T cell subset sorted from them (not recorded which). This clonotype was obtained from a man aged 18-30 years who had mild COVID-19 (a few samples of this study predate the infection). Cell type and time point are not known. The chain has TRBV28 and TRBJ1-2; D remains unclear. CDR3 sequence reads: CASSLMTYGYTF. In DNA form, the CDR3 reads TGTGCCAGCAGTTTAATGACCTATGGCTACACCTTC.